This entry is about one T cell receptor (beta chain). The antigen remains undetermined. This specimen comes from a study of OX40 agonist ivuxolimab in advanced cancers. Study as a whole: The dose-escalation group included hepatocellular carcinoma, melanoma, renal cell carcinoma and head and neck cancer.

Notes on the study in general: Dosing at 0.1 to 3.0 mg/kg was accompanied by clonal expansion of CD4+ and CD8+ blood T cells by week 6. Antigen specificity of clonally expanded peripheral T cells was not established. On average, CD8+ T cells had more expanded clones than CD4+.

Clones were sequenced by immunoSEQ multiplex PCR, and TCRdb holds only the in-frame ones, with some missing. This sample yields 42,000 or so clones, of which 80% to 90% are seen a single time; under 40% belongs to the top ten. V shed 4 bases and J shed 1 base, with 9 bases lying between them. Germline CDR1 SGHNT, CDR2 YYREEE (reference sequence). This CDR3 is 15 amino acids long. The source material was CD4+ or CD8+ T cells sorted from blood, sampled in a trial of the OX40 agonist ivuxolimab. V gene TRBV5-4 combines with J gene TRBJ2-6; no clear D gene. This TCR was sampled from an adult with an advanced solid tumor such as melanoma, head and neck, liver or kidney cancer. CDR3 loop: CASSLYSSGANVLTF. The CDR3 DNA is TGTGCCAGCAGCCTTTACAGTTCTGGGGCCAACGTCCTGACTTTC.